This TCR beta chain came from a study of cytomegalovirus exposure and HLA in healthy donors. Healthy individuals who donated bone marrow served as the donors. The trim removed 6 bases at V and 5 bases at J, leaving 12 bases unmatched. The CDR3 length is 15 residues. Germline CDR1 and CDR2: SGHTA and FQGTGA. Study outcomes and limitations: Whilst most TCR sequences proved rare, a subset of public TCRs occurred across many donors.

A note on this clone: Its antigen is unknown.

The primer mix had 60 Vbeta and 13 Jbeta primers. Per the study methods: A later analysis counted approximately 80 million unique TCR beta chains, 9.5 million to 13 million shared. Produced via immunoSEQ multiplex PCR; TCRdb's table is partial and in-frame only. V and J calls plus clone size are reproduced from that table; the DNA served to infer D and trimming. The sample lists roughly 140,000 clones, about 80% occurring once. Sample: PBMCs. This chain connects TRBV7-3 to TRBJ2-5; 7 nucleotides align to TRBD1. The receptor was isolated from a male donor in good health and CMV-seronegative. In nucleotides, the CDR3 is TGTGCCAGCAGTCAAAACAGGGGCAGGCGGGAGACCCAGTACTTC. Amino acids: CASSQNRGRRETQYF.